One sample yielded the 3 T cell receptor beta chains listed below, sequenced in a study of blood T cell repertoires in COVID-19. Generated by immunoSEQ multiplex PCR, the TCRdb table keeps only in-frame clones and is missing some. The sample lists more than 65,000 clones; roughly three quarters were seen once. The sequenced material came from peripheral blood. These receptors all stem from a woman aged 55-75 years with acute or convalescent COVID-19.

The chain is built from TRBV3-1 (or the pseudogene TRBV3-2) and TRBJ1-2; no reliable D call. V was cut by 4 bases and J by 7 bases, with 13 bases left in between. The germline CDR1 and CDR2 sequences are LGHDT and YNNKEL (reference sequence). CDR3 length: 13 amino acids. This chain's CDR3 is CASSPRGAGGYTF. Here the CDR3 DNA reads TGTGCCAGCAGCCCTCGAGGTGCCGGTGGCTACACCTTC.

The chain carries TRBV9 and TRBJ2-3; possibly TRBD1 for D (5 bases). This CDR3 has 16 amino acids. V gave up 1 base and J gave up 5 bases, with 17 bases separating them. CDR1 and CDR2 (germline): SGDLS, YYNGEE. The CDR3 loop is CASSVLGSVGEDTQYF. The CDR3 DNA follows: TGTGCCAGCAGCGTATTAGGAAGCGTAGGGGAAGATACGCAGTATTTT.

The V gene is TRBV11-3, the J gene TRBJ2-1; D may be TRBD1 (6 bases). V lost 3 bases, J lost 5 bases, and 8 bases lay in between. Per the germline V gene, CDR1 is SGHNT and CDR2 is YENEEA. The CDR3 covers 13 residues. The CDR3 protein is CASSLDSNNEQFF. The CDR3 DNA is TGTGCCAGCAGCTTGGACAGCAACAATGAGCAGTTCTTC.